This entry features one T cell receptor (beta chain) sequence. CDR1 and CDR2 (germline): DFQATT, SNEGSKA (reference sequence). CDR3 length: 13 amino acids. TCRdb called the 5' RACE reads again in MiXCR, with one record for every CDR3 protein. The table lists roughly 540,000 distinct CDR3 sequences, around 20% of them singletons, with 0.75% to 0.95% in the top ten. This sample stems from a study of identical twins. These data were also reused for a study on T cells expressing NK-cell markers. That investigation notes: Source material for TCR beta repertoires consisted of sorted CD3+CD56+NKG2C+, CD3+CD56+NKG2C- and CD3+CD56-NKG2C+ T cells. Several of the experiments relied on an anti-gamma-delta TCR antibody so that only alpha-beta TCR T cells were sorted.

The chain uses TRBV20-1 and TRBJ2-3, with D possibly called TRBD1 or TRBD2 (5 bases each). This clonotype was sampled from a woman aged 18-29 years in good health. Sample: CD4+ T cells sorted from blood. CDR3 region: CSRRDQSTDTQYF. The CDR3 DNA reads as TGCAGCCGCCGGGACCAAAGCACAGATACGCAGTATTTT.